This T cell receptor (beta chain) appears in the sequencing data of a study of T cells expressing NK-cell markers. From the 5' RACE reads, TCRdb lists one entry per CDR3 protein and no DNA. Its listing shows over 350,000 distinct CDR3 sequences. The CDR3 is 16 residues long. The TCR originated in a woman aged 45-59 years in good health. Sequencing was carried out using blood T cells: a sorted CD56 or NKG2C T cell subset, CD4+ or CD8+ T cells, or bulk PBMC T cells (not recorded which). This chain links TRBV12-3 or TRBV12-4 with TRBJ2-5; TCRdb reports TRBD2, a call that lacks DNA to check it against. The CDR3 sequence: CASSSSSGRFQETQYF.